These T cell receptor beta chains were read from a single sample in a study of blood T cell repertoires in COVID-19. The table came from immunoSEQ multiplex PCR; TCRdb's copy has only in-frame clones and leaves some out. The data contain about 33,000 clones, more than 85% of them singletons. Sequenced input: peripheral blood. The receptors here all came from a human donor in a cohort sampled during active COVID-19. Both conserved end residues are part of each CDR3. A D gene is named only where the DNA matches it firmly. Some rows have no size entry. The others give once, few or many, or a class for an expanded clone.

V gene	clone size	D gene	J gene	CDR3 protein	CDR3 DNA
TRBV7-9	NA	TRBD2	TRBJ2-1	CASSRTSGREMGGNEQFF	TGTGCCAGCAGTCGCACTAGCGGGAGGGAAATGGGGGGCAATGAGCAGTTCTTC
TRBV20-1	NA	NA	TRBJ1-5	CSASWAPNQPQHF	TGCAGTGCTAGTTGGGCGCCCAATCAGCCCCAGCATTTT
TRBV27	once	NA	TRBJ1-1	CASAPWEGMNTEAFF	TGTGCCAGCGCCCCCTGGGAGGGAATGAACACTGAAGCTTTCTTT
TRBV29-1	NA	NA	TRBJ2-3	CSVVQNTDTQYF	TGCAGCGTTGTCCAGAACACAGATACGCAGTATTTT
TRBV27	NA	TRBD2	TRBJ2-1	CASRGGSSYNEQFF	TGTGCCAGCAGGGGCGGGAGCTCCTACAATGAGCAGTTCTTC
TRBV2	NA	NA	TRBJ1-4	CASSARWGVRSNEKLFF	TGTGCCAGCAGTGCTCGATGGGGGGTACGGTCTAATGAAAAACTGTTTTTT
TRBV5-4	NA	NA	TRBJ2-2	CASSLRSGRNTGELFF	TGTGCCAGCAGCTTGCGGAGCGGGCGGAACACCGGGGAGCTGTTTTTT
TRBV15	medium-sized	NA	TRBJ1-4	CATSRDRWANEKLFF	TGTGCCACCAGCAGAGATCGATGGGCGAATGAAAAACTGTTTTTT
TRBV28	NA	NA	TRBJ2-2	CASSTQGNTGELFF	TGTGCCAGCAGTACACAGGGGAACACCGGGGAGCTGTTTTTT
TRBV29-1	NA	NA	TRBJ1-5	CSVQEHSNQPQHF	TGCAGCGTACAGGAGCATAGCAATCAGCCCCAGCATTTT
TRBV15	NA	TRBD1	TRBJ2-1	CATSVRDRGYDEQFF	TGTGCCACCAGCGTCCGGGACAGGGGTTACGATGAGCAGTTCTTC
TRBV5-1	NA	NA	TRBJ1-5	CASSYTGLNQPQHF	TGCGCCAGCAGCTATACGGGTCTCAATCAGCCCCAGCATTTT
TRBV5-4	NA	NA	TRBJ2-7	CASSLYGGYEQYF	TGTGCCAGCAGCTTGTATGGCGGCTACGAGCAGTACTTC
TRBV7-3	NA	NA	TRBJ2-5	CASSSTDRRGETQYF	TGTGCCAGCAGCTCCACCGACAGGCGCGGGGAGACCCAGTACTTC
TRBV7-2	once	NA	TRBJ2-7	CASSSTGTYYEQYF	TGTGCCAGCAGCTCTACCGGGACTTACTACGAGCAGTACTTC
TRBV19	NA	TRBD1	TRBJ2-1	CASGGARGRDEQFF	TGTGCCAGTGGAGGGGCCAGGGGGCGGGATGAGCAGTTCTTC
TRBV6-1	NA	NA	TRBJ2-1	CASSERTEIDEQFF	TGTGCCAGCAGTGAAAGGACTGAGATCGATGAGCAGTTCTTC
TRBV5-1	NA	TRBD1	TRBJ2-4	CASSQNGQGKNIQYF	TGCGCCAGCAGCCAAAACGGACAGGGGAAAAACATTCAGTACTTC
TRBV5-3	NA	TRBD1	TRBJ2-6	CARSFRDRLSGANVLTF	TGTGCCAGAAGCTTCCGGGACAGGCTCTCTGGGGCCAACGTCCTGACTTTC
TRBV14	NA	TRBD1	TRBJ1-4	CASSHSGQSEKLFF	TGTGCCAGCAGCCACTCGGGACAGTCTGAAAAACTGTTTTTT
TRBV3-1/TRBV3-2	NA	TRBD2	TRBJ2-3	CASSQGSGGSTDTQYF	TGTGCCAGCAGCCAAGGGTCGGGAGGTAGCACAGATACGCAGTATTTT
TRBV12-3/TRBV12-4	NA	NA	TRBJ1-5	CASSLGQDQPQHF	TGTGCCAGCAGTTTGGGGCAGGATCAGCCCCAGCATTTT
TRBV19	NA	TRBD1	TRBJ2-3	CASSPGTDSDTQYF	TGTGCCAGTAGTCCCGGGACAGATTCAGATACGCAGTATTTT
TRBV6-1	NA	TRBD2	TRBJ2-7	CASSEGLAEGYEQYF	TGTGCCAGCAGTGAAGGGCTAGCGGAAGGCTACGAGCAGTACTTC
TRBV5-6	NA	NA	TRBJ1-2	CASSLQANYGYTF	TGTGCCAGCAGCTTGCAGGCTAACTATGGCTACACCTTC
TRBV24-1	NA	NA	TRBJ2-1	CATSGGDEQFF	TGTGCCACCAGTGGGGGCGATGAGCAGTTCTTC
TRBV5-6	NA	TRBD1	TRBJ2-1	CASSLAGTDYNEQFF	TGTGCCAGCAGCTTGGCTGGGACAGATTACAATGAGCAGTTCTTC
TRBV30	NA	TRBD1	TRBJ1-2	CAWSGGDSYGYTF	TGTGCCTGGAGTGGCGGGGACAGCTATGGCTACACCTTC
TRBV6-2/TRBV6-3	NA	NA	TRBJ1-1	CASSYSGRAHEAFF	TGTGCCAGCAGTTACTCGGGGAGAGCCCATGAAGCTTTCTTT
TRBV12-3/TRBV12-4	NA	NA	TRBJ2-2	CASSRHRTGELFF	TGTGCCAGCAGCCGACACCGCACCGGGGAGCTGTTTTTT
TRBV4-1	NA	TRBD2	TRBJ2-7	CASSQSHGGLAGKNSYEQYF	TGCGCCAGCAGCCAATCCCACGGGGGACTAGCGGGGAAAAACTCCTACGAGCAGTACTTC
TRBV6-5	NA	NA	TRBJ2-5	CASSYDRDQETQYF	TGTGCCAGCAGTTACGACCGGGACCAAGAGACCCAGTACTTC
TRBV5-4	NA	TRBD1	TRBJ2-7	CASSLGPTGGYEQYF	TGTGCCAGCAGCTTAGGTCCTACAGGGGGATACGAGCAGTACTTC
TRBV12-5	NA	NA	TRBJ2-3	CASGAFPTQYF	TGTGCTAGTGGGGCATTTCCTACGCAGTATTTT
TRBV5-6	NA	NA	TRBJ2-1	CASSLIVDEQFF	TGTGCCAGCAGCCTTATAGTCGATGAGCAGTTCTTC
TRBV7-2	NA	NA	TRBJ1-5	CASSWDTSNQPQHF	TGTGCCAGCAGCTGGGACACTAGCAATCAGCCCCAGCATTTT
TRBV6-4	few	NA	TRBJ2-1	CASSDSRGYGQKQFF	TGTGCCAGCAGTGACTCGAGGGGGTACGGACAGAAGCAGTTCTTC
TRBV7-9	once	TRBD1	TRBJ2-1	CASSVGQANNEQFF	TGTGCCAGCAGCGTGGGACAGGCGAACAATGAGCAGTTCTTC
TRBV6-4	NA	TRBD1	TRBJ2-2	CASSPTGETGELFF	TGTGCCAGCAGTCCGACAGGGGAAACCGGGGAGCTGTTTTTT
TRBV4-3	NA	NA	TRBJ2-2	CASSPGRGAPNTGELFF	TGCGCCAGCAGCCCCGGTCGGGGAGCCCCCAACACCGGGGAGCTGTTTTTT
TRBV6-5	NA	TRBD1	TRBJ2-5	CASSYLQGANGAQYF	TGTGCCAGCAGTTATCTTCAGGGGGCGAACGGGGCCCAGTACTTC
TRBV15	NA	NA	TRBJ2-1	CATSSGRLDGREQFF	TGTGCCACCAGCTCCGGGAGACTAGATGGTCGTGAGCAGTTCTTC
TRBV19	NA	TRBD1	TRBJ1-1	CASSRTGGSMAEAFF	TGTGCCAGTAGTAGGACAGGGGGCTCGATGGCTGAAGCTTTCTTT
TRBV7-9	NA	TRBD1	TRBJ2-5	CASSTSTGPKETQYF	TGTGCCAGCAGCACCTCGACAGGGCCCAAGGAGACCCAGTACTTC
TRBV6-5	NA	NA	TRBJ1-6	CASSTDRNNSPLHF	TGTGCCAGCAGCACGGACAGAAATAATTCACCCCTCCACTTT
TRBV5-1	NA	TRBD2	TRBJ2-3	CASSLGTSGTDTQYF	TGCGCCAGCAGCTTGGGTACTAGCGGGACAGATACGCAGTATTTT
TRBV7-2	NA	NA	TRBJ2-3	CASSLYSTDTQYF	TGTGCCAGCAGCTTATATAGCACAGATACGCAGTATTTT
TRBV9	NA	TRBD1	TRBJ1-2	CASSSRTGRNYGYTF	TGTGCCAGCAGCTCACGGACAGGGCGCAACTATGGCTACACCTTC
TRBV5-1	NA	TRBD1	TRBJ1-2	CASSLVPDRAEGGYTF	TGCGCCAGCAGCTTGGTGCCGGACAGGGCCGAGGGAGGCTACACCTTC
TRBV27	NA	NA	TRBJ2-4	CASSFPGLLAKNIQYF	TGTGCCAGCAGTTTTCCTGGGCTGTTAGCCAAAAACATTCAGTACTTC
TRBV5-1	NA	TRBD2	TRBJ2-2	CASSGLAGDYTGELFF	TGCGCCAGCTCAGGACTAGCGGGCGACTACACCGGGGAGCTGTTTTTT
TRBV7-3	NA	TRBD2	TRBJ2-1	CASSLSAGGHNEQFF	TGTGCCAGCAGCTTAAGTGCGGGAGGTCACAATGAGCAGTTCTTC
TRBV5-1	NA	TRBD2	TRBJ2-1	CASSAGLAGGDSYNEQFF	TGCGCCAGCAGTGCGGGACTAGCGGGAGGAGATTCCTACAATGAGCAGTTCTTC
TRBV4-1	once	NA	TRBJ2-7	CASSQDPAATYEQYF	TGCGCCAGCAGCCAAGATCCAGCGGCGACCTACGAGCAGTACTTC
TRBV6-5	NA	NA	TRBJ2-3	CASSKPEPRTQYF	TGTGCCAGCAGTAAGCCCGAGCCCCGTACGCAGTATTTT